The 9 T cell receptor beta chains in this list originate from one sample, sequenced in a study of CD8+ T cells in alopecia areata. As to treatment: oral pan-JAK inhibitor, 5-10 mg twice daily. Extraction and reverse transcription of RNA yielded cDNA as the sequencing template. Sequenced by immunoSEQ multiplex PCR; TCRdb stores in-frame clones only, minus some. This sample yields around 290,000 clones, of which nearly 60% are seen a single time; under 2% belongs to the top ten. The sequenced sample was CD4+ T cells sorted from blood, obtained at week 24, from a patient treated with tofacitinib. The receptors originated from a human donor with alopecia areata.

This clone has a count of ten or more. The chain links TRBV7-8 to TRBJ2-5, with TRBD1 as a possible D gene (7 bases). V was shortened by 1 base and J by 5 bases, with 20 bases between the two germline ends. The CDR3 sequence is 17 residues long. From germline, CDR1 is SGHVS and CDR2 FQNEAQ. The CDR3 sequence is CASSLGGWAGGSETQYF. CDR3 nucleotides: TGTGCCAGCAGCTTAGGCGGTTGGGCAGGGGGGTCGGAGACCCAGTACTTC.

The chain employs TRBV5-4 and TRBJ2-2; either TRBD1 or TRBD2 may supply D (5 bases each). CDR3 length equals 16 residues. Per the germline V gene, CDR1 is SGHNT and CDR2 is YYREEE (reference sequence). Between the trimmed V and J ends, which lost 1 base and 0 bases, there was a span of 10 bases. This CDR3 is CASSLMGTANTGELFF. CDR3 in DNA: TGTGCCAGCAGCTTGATGGGGACGGCGAACACCGGGGAGCTGTTTTTT.

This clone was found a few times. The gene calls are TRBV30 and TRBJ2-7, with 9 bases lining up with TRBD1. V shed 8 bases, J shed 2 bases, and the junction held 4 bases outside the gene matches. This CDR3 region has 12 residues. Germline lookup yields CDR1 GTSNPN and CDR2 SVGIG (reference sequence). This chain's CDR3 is CAGDRDTYEQYF. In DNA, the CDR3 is TGTGCCGGGGACAGGGATACCTACGAGCAGTACTTC.

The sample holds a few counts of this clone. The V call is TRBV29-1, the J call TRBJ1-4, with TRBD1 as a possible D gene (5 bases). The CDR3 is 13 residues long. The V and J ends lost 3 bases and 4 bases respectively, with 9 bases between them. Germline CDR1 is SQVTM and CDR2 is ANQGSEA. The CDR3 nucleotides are TGCAGCGTTGAGGAGGGGCGTAATGAAAAACTGTTTTTT. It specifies CSVEEGRNEKLFF.

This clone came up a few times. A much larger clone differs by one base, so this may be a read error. The DNA of the CDR3 is TGTGCCAGCAGCTTGGATACAGATACGCAGTATTTT. Amino acids: CASSLDTDTQYF. V is TRBV5-6 and J is TRBJ2-3; D not resolved. The CDR3 spans 12 residues. The germline V gene has CDR1 SGHDT and CDR2 YYEEEE. The V end lost 0 bases, the J end lost 3 bases, and 2 bases lay between the germline ends.

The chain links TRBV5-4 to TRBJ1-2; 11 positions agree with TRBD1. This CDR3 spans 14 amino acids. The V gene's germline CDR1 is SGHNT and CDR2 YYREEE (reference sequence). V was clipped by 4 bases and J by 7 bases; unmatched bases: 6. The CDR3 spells CASSAGTGGGGYTF. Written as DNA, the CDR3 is TGTGCCAGCAGCGCCGGGACAGGGGGTGGTGGCTACACCTTC.

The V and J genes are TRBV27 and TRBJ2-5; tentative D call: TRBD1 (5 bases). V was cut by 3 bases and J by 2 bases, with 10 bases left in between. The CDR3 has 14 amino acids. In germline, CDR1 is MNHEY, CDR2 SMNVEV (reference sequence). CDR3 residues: CASSFMAGQETQYF. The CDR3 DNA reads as TGTGCCAGCAGTTTTATGGCAGGGCAAGAGACCCAGTACTTC.

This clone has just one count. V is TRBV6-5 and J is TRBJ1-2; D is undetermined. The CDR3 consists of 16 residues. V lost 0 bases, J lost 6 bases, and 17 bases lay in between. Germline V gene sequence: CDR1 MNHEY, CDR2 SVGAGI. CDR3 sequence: CASSYSWTDAPNGYTF. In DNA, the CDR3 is TGTGCCAGCAGTTACTCTTGGACGGACGCCCCAAATGGCTACACCTTC.

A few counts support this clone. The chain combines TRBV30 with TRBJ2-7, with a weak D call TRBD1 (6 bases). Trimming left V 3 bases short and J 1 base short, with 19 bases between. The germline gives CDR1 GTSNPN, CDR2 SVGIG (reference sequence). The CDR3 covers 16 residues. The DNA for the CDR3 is TGTGCCTGGAGCTCCTACTACAGGGCTGCATCCTACGAGCAGTACTTC. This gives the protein CAWSSYYRAASYEQYF. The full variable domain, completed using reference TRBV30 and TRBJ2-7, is SQTIHQWPATLVQPVGSPLSLECTVEGTSNPNLYWYRQAAGRGLQLLFYSVGIGQISSEVPQNLSASRPQDRQFILSSKKLLLSDSGFYLCAWSSYYRAASYEQYFGPGTRLTVT.